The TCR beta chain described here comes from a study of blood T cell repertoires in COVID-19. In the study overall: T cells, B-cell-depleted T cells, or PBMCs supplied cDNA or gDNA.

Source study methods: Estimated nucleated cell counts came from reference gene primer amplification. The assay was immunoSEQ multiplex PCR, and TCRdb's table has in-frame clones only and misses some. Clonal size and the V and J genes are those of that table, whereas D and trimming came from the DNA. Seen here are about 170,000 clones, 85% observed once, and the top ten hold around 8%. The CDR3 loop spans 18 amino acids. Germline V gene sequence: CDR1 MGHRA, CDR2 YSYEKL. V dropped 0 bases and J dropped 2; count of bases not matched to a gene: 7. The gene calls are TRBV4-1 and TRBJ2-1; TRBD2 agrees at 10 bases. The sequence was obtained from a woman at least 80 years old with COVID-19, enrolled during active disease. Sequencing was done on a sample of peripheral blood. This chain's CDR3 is CASSQDRTSGNTYNEQFF. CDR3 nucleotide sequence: TGCGCCAGCAGCCAAGATCGGACTAGCGGAAATACCTACAATGAGCAGTTCTTC.